Shown below are 10 T cell receptor beta chains from a single sample sequenced in a study of blood T cells in healthy people across ages. Then a second PCR, running roughly 7 to 11 cycles, was carried out with a sample-barcoded 5' primer and a J-beta primer mix. TCRdb reprocessed the 5' RACE reads via MiXCR and lists one record per CDR3 protein. The sample shows around 1,800,000 distinct CDR3 sequences, about two fifths of them seen only once. Sequenced input: blood. The receptors derive from a human donor in good health.

On this clonotype: One end of the junction varies from germline; a read error may be responsible. The chain is built from TRBV12-3 or TRBV12-4 and TRBJ2-1; 8 positions agree with TRBD1. This CDR3 is built from 12 residues. The chain's CDR3 is CAGRQGAHEQFF. The CDR3 DNA sequence: TGTGCCGGCAGGCAGGGGGCCCATGAGCAGTTCTTC.

This clonotype was seen more than once but under ten times. The rearrangement links TRBV20-1 to TRBJ2-5; maybe TRBD2 (6 bases). The CDR3 totals 14 residues. The germline gives CDR1 DFQATT, CDR2 SNEGSKA (reference sequence). Trimming took off 4 bases at V and 2 bases at J, with 14 bases between the two ends. CDR3 region: CSATQRVLQETQYF. CDR3 bases: TGCAGTGCTACCCAGCGGGTCTTACAAGAGACCCAGTACTTC.

This clonotype was seen more than once but under ten times. The chain is built from TRBV29-1 and TRBJ1-2; tentative D call: TRBD1 (5 bases). The germline gives CDR1 SQVTM, CDR2 ANQGSEA. This CDR3 spans 10 amino acids. Trimming took off 6 bases at V and 6 bases at J, with 8 bases between the two ends. In DNA form, the CDR3 reads TGCAGCGTCCGCAGGGATGGCTACACCTTC. Its protein is CSVRRDGYTF.

The chain couples TRBV4-3 to TRBJ2-7; the match to TRBD2 covers 9 bases. Trimming at V came to 1 base and at J to 3 bases, leaving 4 bases not matched to a gene. Germline lookup yields CDR1 LGHNA and CDR2 YSLEER. CDR3 size: 15 residues. The chain's CDR3 is CASSQASGEYYEQYF. CDR3 DNA sequence: TGCGCCAGCAGCCAAGCTAGCGGGGAGTACTACGAGCAGTACTTC.

The rearrangement joins TRBV20-1 to TRBJ1-2; 8 nucleotides match TRBD1. Germline lookup yields CDR1 DFQATT and CDR2 SNEGSKA (reference sequence). The CDR3 sequence is 13 residues long. V shed 2 bases and J 5 bases; nucleotides not matched to a gene: 4. The CDR3 loop reads CSARSGQVYGYTF. The CDR3 DNA reads as TGCAGTGCTAGATCGGGACAGGTATATGGCTACACCTTC.

This clonotype was detected a few times. The rearrangement uses TRBV5-1 and TRBJ2-7; perhaps TRBD2 as D (6 bases). CDR3 size: 13 residues. From germline, CDR1 is SGHRS and CDR2 YFSETQ. Deletions cut 4 bases from V and 4 bases from J, with 12 bases between. The CDR3 nucleotides are TGCGCCAGCAGCGCAACTGCGGGGTACGAGCAGTACTTC. This codes for CASSATAGYEQYF.

This sequence joins TRBV20-1 and TRBJ1-2; 8 nucleotides align to TRBD1. V lost 2 bases and J lost 3; bases outside the gene matches: 5. This CDR3 region has 14 residues. Per the germline V gene, CDR1 is DFQATT and CDR2 is SNEGSKA (reference sequence). This chain's CDR3 is CSARRTGPDYGYTF. The CDR3 nucleotides are TGCAGTGCTAGACGGACAGGGCCCGACTATGGCTACACCTTC.

J is TRBJ1-5 and V is TRBV7-2; weak D call: TRBD1 (5 bases). The CDR3 is 16 amino acids. The germline CDR1 and CDR2 sequences are SGHTA and FQGNSA. The V end was cut by 2 bases, the J end by 2 bases, with 13 bases between. CDR3 protein: CASSLRRQGRNQPQHF. The DNA of the CDR3 is TGTGCCAGCAGCTTAAGGAGGCAGGGACGCAATCAGCCCCAGCATTTT. Together with reference TRBV7-2 and TRBJ1-5, the CDR3 gives the full variable domain: GAGVSQSPSNKVTEKGKDVELRCDPISGHTALYWYRQSLGQGLEFLIYFQGNSAPDKSGLPSDRFSAERTGGSVSTLTIQRTQQEDSAVYLCASSLRRQGRNQPQHFGDGTRLSIL.

This sequence joins TRBV19 and TRBJ1-4; D possibly corresponds to TRBD1 (5 bases). The length of the CDR3 is 14 residues. Germline values: CDR1 LNHDA, CDR2 SQIVND (reference sequence). The V end was cut by 3 bases, the J end by 10 bases, with 15 bases between. The CDR3 sequence: CASSITGRAGKLFF. The CDR3 nucleotides read TGTGCCAGTAGTATTACGGGCAGGGCCGGAAAACTGTTTTTT. Full variable domain (rest looked up from reference TRBV19 and TRBJ1-4): DGGITQSPKYLFRKEGQNVTLSCEQNLNHDAMYWYRQDPGQGLRLIYYSQIVNDFQKGDIAEGYSVSREKKESFPLTVTSAQKNPTAFYLCASSITGRAGKLFFGSGTQLSVL.

The rearrangement joins TRBV29-1 to TRBJ1-2; TRBD1 matches 8 bases. This CDR3 is built from 12 residues. V lost 5 bases and J lost 6; bases outside the gene matches: 5. From germline, CDR1 is SQVTM and CDR2 ANQGSEA. CDR3 region: CSVSGTGHGYTF. CDR3 coding DNA: TGCAGCGTTTCGGGGACAGGTCATGGCTACACCTTC.